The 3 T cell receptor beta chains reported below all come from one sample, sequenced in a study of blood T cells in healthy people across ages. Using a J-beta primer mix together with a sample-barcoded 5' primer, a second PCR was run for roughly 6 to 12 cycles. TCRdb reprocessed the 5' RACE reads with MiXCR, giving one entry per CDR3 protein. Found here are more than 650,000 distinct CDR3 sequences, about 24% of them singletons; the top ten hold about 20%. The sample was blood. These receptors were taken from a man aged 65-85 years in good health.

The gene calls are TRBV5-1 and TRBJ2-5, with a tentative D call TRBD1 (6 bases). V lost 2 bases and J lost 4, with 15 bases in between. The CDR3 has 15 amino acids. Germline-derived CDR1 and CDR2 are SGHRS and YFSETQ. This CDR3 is CASSLGRGGSETQYF. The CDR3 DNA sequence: TGCGCCAGCAGCTTAGGCAGGGGCGGATCAGAGACCCAGTACTTC.

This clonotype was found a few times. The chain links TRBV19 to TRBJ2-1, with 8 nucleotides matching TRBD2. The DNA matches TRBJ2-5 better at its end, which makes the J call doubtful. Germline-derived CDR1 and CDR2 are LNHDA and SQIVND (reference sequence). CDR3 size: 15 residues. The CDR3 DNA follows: TGTGCCAGTAGTTCAACTAGCGGATCGCAAGAGACCCAGTACTTC. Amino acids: CASSSTSGSQETQYF.

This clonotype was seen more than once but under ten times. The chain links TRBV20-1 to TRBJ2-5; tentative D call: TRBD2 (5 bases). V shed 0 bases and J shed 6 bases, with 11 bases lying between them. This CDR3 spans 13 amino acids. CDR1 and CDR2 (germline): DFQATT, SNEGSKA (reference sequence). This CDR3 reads CSAREPGVKTQYF. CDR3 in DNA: TGCAGTGCTAGAGAGCCCGGGGTGAAGACCCAGTACTTC.